The T cell receptor beta chain under discussion was sequenced for a study of cytomegalovirus exposure and HLA in healthy donors. Findings and limits, study-wide: Cytomegalovirus-associated status was assigned to about 170 TCR beta chains. One cluster of highly shared sequence variants probably arose as a sequencing artifact. Most TCR beta V segments were productive about 87% or about 30% of the time in an earlier analysis. A later analysis, which compared TCR beta chains of equal frequency, found the HLA-associated ones more clonally expanded.

Researchers ran the PCR with 60 Vbeta and 13 Jbeta primers. TCRdb keeps only in-frame clones here, not all; method: immunoSEQ multiplex PCR. The sample records approximately 190,000 clones, roughly 80% being singletons. Germline values: CDR1 MGHDK, CDR2 SYGVNS. The V end was cut by 3 bases, the J end by 1 base, with 11 bases between. The CDR3 sequence is 15 residues long. Worth noting for this clone: Its antigen remains unidentified.

The gene calls are TRBV25-1 and TRBJ2-3; possible D gene TRBD1, 5 bases. The source of this sequence is a man in his forties in good health and CMV-seropositive. Sequencing input: PBMCs. The CDR3 is CASSEGQLRTDTQYF. The DNA for the CDR3 is TGTGCCAGCAGTGAGGGGCAGCTCCGCACAGATACGCAGTATTTT.